This TCR beta chain was sequenced for a study of regulatory T cells in long-lasting Graves disease. Relying on iRepertoire HTBI primers and Arm-PCR of CDR3 regions, the team built TCR beta libraries. Original processing notes: Across the samples, identification revealed about 62 TRBV and 11 to 15 TRBJ segments. TCRdb re-analysed the multiplex PCR reads in MiXCR, keeping a single row per CDR3 protein. TCRdb, not the authors, supplied the V and J calls. This table has around 400,000 distinct CDR3 sequences, 14% to 15% appearing once. This CDR3 is 13 amino acids long. V lost 0 bases and J 7 bases, leaving 6 bases between the germline ends. Germline loops: CDR1 SGHVS, CDR2 FQNEAQ. Time point given: newly diagnosed GD, antithyroid drugs for less than 3 months. PBMCs provided the RNA from which the TCR library was made. The source of the patients was an endocrinology department in Xi'an, China. Collection of peripheral blood (around 10 milliliters) was done using EDTA tubes.

This clonotype was counted many times. This same sample was also part of a study on T cells in Graves' hyperthyroidism and ophthalmopathy. That work states: Those patients with uncontrolled infection, other autoimmune disease, pregnancy or lactation were excluded.

The chain recombines TRBV7-8 with TRBJ2-2, with D unresolved. The sequencing used peripheral blood mononuclear cells (PBMCs), collected at new diagnosis, from a patient treated with antithyroid drugs. The sequence was obtained from a middle-aged woman with Graves disease. The CDR3 bases are TGTGCCAGCAGCTTAGCTTACGGCGGGGAGCTGTTTTTT. Its translation is CASSLAYGGELFF. The entire variable domain, with the rest obtained from reference TRBV7-8 and TRBJ2-2, is as follows: GAGVSQSPRYKVAKRGQDVALRCDPISGHVSLFWYQQALGQGPEFLTYFQNEAQLDKSGLPSDRFFAERPEGSVSTLKIQRTQQEDSAVYLCASSLAYGGELFFGEGSRLTVL.